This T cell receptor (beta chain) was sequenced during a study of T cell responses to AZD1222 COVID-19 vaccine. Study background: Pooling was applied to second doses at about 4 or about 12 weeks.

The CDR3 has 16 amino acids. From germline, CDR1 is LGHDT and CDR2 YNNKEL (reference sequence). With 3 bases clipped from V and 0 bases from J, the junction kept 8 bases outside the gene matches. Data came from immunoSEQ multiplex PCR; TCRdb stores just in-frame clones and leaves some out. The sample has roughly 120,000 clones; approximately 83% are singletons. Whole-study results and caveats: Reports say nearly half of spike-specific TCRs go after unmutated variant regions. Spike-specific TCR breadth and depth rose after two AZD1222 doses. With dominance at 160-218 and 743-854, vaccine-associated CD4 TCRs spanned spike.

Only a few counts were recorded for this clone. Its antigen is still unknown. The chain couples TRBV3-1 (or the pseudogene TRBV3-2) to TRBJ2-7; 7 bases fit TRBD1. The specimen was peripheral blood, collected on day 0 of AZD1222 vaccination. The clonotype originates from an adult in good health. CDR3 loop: CASSHGTVSSSYEQYF. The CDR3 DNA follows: TGTGCCAGCAGCCACGGGACAGTTTCGAGCTCCTACGAGCAGTACTTC.